The clone carrying this TCR beta chain was recorded only once. Its cognate antigen is unknown. Sequenced by immunoSEQ multiplex PCR; TCRdb stores in-frame clones only, minus some. The data contain approximately 150,000 clones, roughly nine tenths of them singletons. This sample is part of a study of T cell responses to AZD1222 COVID-19 vaccine. Study-wide results and caveats: Clonal diversity may have been underestimated in mostly white British donors. Variant regions that are unmutated are reportedly the target of nearly half of spike-specific TCRs. Distributed over spike, vaccine-associated CD4 TCRs predominated at 160-218 and 743-854.

The CDR3 length is 15 residues. Germline trimming cut 6 bases from V and 8 bases from J; bases unmatched to any gene: 8. Germline V lookup: CDR1 SNHLY, CDR2 FYNNEI. Both about-4-week and about-12-week second-dose recipients were combined. The sequence derives from an adult who received the AZD1222 COVID-19 vaccine. The sequenced sample was peripheral blood, obtained 28 days after the second AZD1222 dose. The chain has TRBV2 and TRBJ2-1; 12 bases fit TRBD2. Here the CDR3 reads CASSGRTSGTHEQFF. Written as DNA, the CDR3 is TGTGCCAGCAGCGGAAGGACTAGCGGGACCCATGAGCAGTTCTTC.